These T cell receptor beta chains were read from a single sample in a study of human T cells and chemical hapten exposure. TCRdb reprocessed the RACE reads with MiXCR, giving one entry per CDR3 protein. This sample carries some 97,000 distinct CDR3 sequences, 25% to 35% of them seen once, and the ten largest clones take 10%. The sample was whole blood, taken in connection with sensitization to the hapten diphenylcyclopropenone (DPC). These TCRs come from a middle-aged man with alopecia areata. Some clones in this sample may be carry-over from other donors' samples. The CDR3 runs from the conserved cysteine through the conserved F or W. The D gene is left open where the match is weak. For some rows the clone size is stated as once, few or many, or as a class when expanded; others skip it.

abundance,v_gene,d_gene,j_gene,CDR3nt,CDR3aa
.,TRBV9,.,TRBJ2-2,TGTGCCAGCAGCGTAAGACAGCAAAACACCGGGGAGCTGTTTTTT,CASSVRQQNTGELFF
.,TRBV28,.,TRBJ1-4,TGTGCCAGCAGGGCGGGACAAATAGTGCCGAATGAAAAACTGTTTTTT,CASRAGQIVPNEKLFF
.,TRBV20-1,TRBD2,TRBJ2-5,TGCAGTGCTAGAGAACTCGTAAGCGGGAGGGTCACCCAGTACTTC,CSARELVSGRVTQYF
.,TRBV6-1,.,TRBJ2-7,TGTGCCAGCAGGAGAGCTGGGACGGACGAGCAGTACTTC,CASRRAGTDEQYF
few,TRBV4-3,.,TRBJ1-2,TGCGCCAGCAGCCAAGGACAAGCTCTCTATGGCTACACCTTC,CASSQGQALYGYTF
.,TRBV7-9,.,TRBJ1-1,TGTGCCAGCAGCTTATTGGCTCAGCGGAACACTGAAGCTTTCTTT,CASSLLAQRNTEAFF
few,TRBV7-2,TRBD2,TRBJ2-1,TGTGCCAGCAGCTTAGGAGTGCTAGCGGGAGCGGGGGGAGACAATGAGCAGTTCTTC,CASSLGVLAGAGGDNEQFF
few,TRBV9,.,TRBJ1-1,TGTGCCAGCAGCGTAGGGGGCCCAGCTACAGCTTTCTTT,CASSVGGPATAFF
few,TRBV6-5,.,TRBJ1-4,TGTGCCAGCAGTTACTCGTGGACGGATAATGAAAAACTGTTTTTT,CASSYSWTDNEKLFF
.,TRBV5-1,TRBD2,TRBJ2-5,TGCGCCAGCAGCTGGGGACTAGCGCGAACTAAAGAGACCCAGTACTTC,CASSWGLARTKETQYF
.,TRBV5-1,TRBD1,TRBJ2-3,TGCGCCAGCAGCTTGGAGACAGGGGCGAAGGGTACGCAGTATTTT,CASSLETGAKGTQYF
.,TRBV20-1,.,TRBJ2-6,TGCAGTGCTAGAGAACCGAGTCTCCGGGCCAACGTCCTGACTTTC,CSAREPSLRANVLTF
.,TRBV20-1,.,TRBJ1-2,TGCAGTGCTAGAGATCTCCAGGGCCCAGGCTATGGCTACACCTTC,CSARDLQGPGYGYTF
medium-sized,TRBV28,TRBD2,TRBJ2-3,TGTGCCAGCAGCTCCCTCTCCACTAGCGGGAGGCGGGATACGCAGTATTTT,CASSSLSTSGRRDTQYF
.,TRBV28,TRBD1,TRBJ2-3,TGTGCCAGCAACATCCTGGGGACAGGGGGCCGGATACAGGGCACAGATACGCAGTATTTT,CASNILGTGGRIQGTDTQYF
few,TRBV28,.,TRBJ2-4,TGTGCCAGCAGTTTAGAGCACGCCAAAAACATTCAGTACTTC,CASSLEHAKNIQYF
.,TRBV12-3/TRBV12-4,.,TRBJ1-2,TGTGCCAGCAGTTTCGTAGAGGGGTATGGCTACACCTTC,CASSFVEGYGYTF
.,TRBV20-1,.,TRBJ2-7,TGCAGTGCGGAACCTTATGGGGGGGGACATACCTCAAGGCAGTACTTC,CSAEPYGGGHTSRQYF
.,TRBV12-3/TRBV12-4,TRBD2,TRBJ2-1,TGTGCCAGCGGGACTAGCAATGAGCAGTTCTTC,CASGTSNEQFF
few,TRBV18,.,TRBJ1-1,TGTGCCAGCTCACCACGGAGGGCTTCTACTGAAGCTTTCTTT,CASSPRRASTEAFF
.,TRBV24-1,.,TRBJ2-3,TGTGCCACCAGTGAGGCTAGGCTAACAGATACGCAGTATTTT,CATSEARLTDTQYF
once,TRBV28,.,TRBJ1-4,TGTGCCAGCAGTTTTGTTGGAACTAATGAAAAACTGTTTTTT,CASSFVGTNEKLFF
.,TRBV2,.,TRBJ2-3,TGTGCCAGCAGTGAGGTAGCGTCGGGCACAGATACGCAGTATTTT,CASSEVASGTDTQYF
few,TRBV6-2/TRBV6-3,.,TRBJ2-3,TGTGCCAGCAGTTCCCACCTAGGGCGTACAGATACGCAGTATTTT,CASSSHLGRTDTQYF
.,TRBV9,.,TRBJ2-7,TGTGCCAGCAGCGTAGGCGGGACCACCTACGAGCAGTACTTC,CASSVGGTTYEQYF
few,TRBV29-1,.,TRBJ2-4,TGCAGCGCTGTCGAGCTAGCCAAAAACATTCAGTACTTC,CSAVELAKNIQYF
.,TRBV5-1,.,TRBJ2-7,TGCGCCAGCAGCTTGGAGGGGTTCTCCTACGAGCAGTACTTC,CASSLEGFSYEQYF
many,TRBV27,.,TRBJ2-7,TGTGCCAGCAGTTTCTTGGGCAGGGTGCCCTACGAGCAGTACTTC,CASSFLGRVPYEQYF
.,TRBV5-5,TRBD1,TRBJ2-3,TGTGCCAGCAGCTGGACAGGGGGCGCGGATACGCAGTATTTT,CASSWTGGADTQYF
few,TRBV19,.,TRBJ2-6,TGTGCCACCGCACCCGGGACGGCTTTCTCTGGGGCCAACGTCCTGACTTTC,CATAPGTAFSGANVLTF
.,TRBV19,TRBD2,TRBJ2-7,TGTGCCAGTAGTTTCGGGACTAGCGGGGCCTACGAGCAGTACTTC,CASSFGTSGAYEQYF
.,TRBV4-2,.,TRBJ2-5,TGTGCCAGCAGCCCGCATAAACTCCGGGACTCCCAAGAGACCCAGTACTTC,CASSPHKLRDSQETQYF
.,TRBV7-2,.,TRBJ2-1,TGTGCCAGCAGCTTGGGACCTATCTCAAGCCATGAGCAGTTCTTC,CASSLGPISSHEQFF
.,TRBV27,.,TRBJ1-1,TGTGCCAGCGGGTATGGGGGGGCGATCACTGAAGCTTTCTTT,CASGYGGAITEAFF
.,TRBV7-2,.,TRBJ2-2,TGTGCCAGCAGCTTCAGGGGCGTAATTCCCGGGGAGCTGTTTTTT,CASSFRGVIPGELFF
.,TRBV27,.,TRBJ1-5,TGTGCCAGCAGTCCTGGCTGGGGACAAATGGGCGGCCAGCATTTT,CASSPGWGQMGGQHF
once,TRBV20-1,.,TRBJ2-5,TGCAGCCGCACCTTGGCGGGCCTAGAAGAGACCCAGTACTTC,CSRTLAGLEETQYF
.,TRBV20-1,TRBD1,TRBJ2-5,TGCAGTGTTCTTACAGGGGGAACTGGAGAGACCCAGTACTTC,CSVLTGGTGETQYF
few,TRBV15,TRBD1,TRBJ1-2,TGTGCCACCAGCAGAGATAGGAGGACAGGGGACTATGGCTACACCTTC,CATSRDRRTGDYGYTF
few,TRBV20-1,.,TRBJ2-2,TGCAGTGCCCATACCGGCGGGGAGCTGTTTTTT,CSAHTGGELFF
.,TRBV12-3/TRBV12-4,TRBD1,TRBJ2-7,TGTGCCAGCAGTTACGGACAGGGCTGGCCCTACGAGCAGTACTTC,CASSYGQGWPYEQYF
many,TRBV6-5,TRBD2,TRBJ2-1,TGTGCCAGCAGTTACACGGGAGGGGCTTGGCATGAGCAGTTCTTC,CASSYTGGAWHEQFF
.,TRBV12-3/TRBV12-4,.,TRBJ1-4,TGTGCCAGCAGTTTCTTTGGGGGCGAAAAACTGTTTTTT,CASSFFGGEKLFF
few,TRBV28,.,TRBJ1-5,TGTGCCAGCAGTTTTGGGACTAGCAATCAGCCCCAGCATTTT,CASSFGTSNQPQHF
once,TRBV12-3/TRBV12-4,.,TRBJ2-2,TGTGCCAGCCGCGAAACGGGGGCGAATACCGGGGAGCTGTTTTTT,CASRETGANTGELFF
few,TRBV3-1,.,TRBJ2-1,TGTGCCAGCAGCCAAGACGGCGGTTCCTACAATGAGCAGTTCTTC,CASSQDGGSYNEQFF
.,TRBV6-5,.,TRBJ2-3,TGTGCCAGCAGACTCGGACGGATTAGCACAGATACGCAGTATTTT,CASRLGRISTDTQYF
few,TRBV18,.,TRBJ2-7,TGTGCCAGCTCACTCGGTTCCGGACAGCACCACGAGCAGTACTTC,CASSLGSGQHHEQYF
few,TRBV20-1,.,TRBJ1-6,TGCAGTGCCAAGACCGGAGAGAATAATTCACCCCTCCACTTT,CSAKTGENNSPLHF
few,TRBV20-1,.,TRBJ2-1,TGCAGTGCTTCGGCTCCGGGACTGGGGAACAATGAGCAGTTCTTC,CSASAPGLGNNEQFF
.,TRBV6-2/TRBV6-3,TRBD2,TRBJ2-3,TGTGCCAGCAGTTTCCTACTAGCGGGAGGGCCTATCCCTAGCACAGATACGCAGTATTTT,CASSFLLAGGPIPSTDTQYF
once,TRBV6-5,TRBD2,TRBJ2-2,TGTGCCAGCAGTTACTCGACGGGAGGGCGGTGGAACACCGGGGAGCTGTTTTTT,CASSYSTGGRWNTGELFF
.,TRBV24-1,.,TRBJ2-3,TGTGCCACCAGCAGCACTAAGACAGCATCCACAGATACGCAGTATTTT,CATSSTKTASTDTQYF
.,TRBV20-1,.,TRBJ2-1,TGCAGTGCGCCACCCCGGGGCTCCTACAATGAGCAGTTCTTC,CSAPPRGSYNEQFF
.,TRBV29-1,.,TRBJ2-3,TGCAGCGTTGAAGATCCGGGAATCACAGATACGCAGTATTTT,CSVEDPGITDTQYF
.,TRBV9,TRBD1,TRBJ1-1,TGTGCCAGCAGCGTAGCTACAGGGGGCATCTCTGAAGCTTTCTTT,CASSVATGGISEAFF
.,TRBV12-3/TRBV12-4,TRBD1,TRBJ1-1,TGTGCCAGCAGAAAAACAGGGGAGAACACTGAAGCTTTCTTT,CASRKTGENTEAFF